This note documents a single T cell receptor beta chain sequence. Its antigen is still unknown. The data derive from a study of shared clonotypes between healthy human individuals. Naive CD8 cells, CD45RO-negative and positively selected for CCR7, excluded terminally differentiated effector memory CD45RA+ cells. The CDR3 has 15 residues. V lost 6 bases to trimming and J lost 2 bases, with 17 bases between them. Looked up from germline, CDR1 is SEHNR and CDR2 is FQNEAQ (reference sequence). The table came from immunoSEQ multiplex PCR; TCRdb's copy has only in-frame clones and leaves some out. Here the sample spans millions of clones, just under 95% being singletons. Study outcomes and limitations: The researchers took only blood, and tissue repertoires probably look different.

The rearrangement links TRBV7-9 to TRBJ2-7; D gene unclear. This sequence was found in a young man in good health. The sample comprised naive CD8+ T cells sorted from blood. CDR3 nucleotides: TGTGCCAGCAGATCAATAGGGTCCGAAACCTACGAGCAGTACTTC. It specifies CASRSIGSETYEQYF.